These 32 T cell receptor beta chains originate from one sample sequenced in a study of blood T cell repertoires in COVID-19. Clones were read by immunoSEQ multiplex PCR, and TCRdb kept only the in-frame ones, dropping some. This sample yields about 180,000 clones, of which roughly 86% are seen a single time; approximately 2.9% belongs to the top ten. Sequences were obtained from peripheral blood. The receptors originated from a woman aged 25 to 45 with active or convalescent COVID-19.

The chain combines TRBV19 with TRBJ2-7, with TRBD2 matching over 15 bases. V lost 6 bases to trimming and J lost 3 bases; unmatched junction nucleotides: 6. CDR1 LNHDA and CDR2 SQIVND come from the germline V gene (reference sequence). This CDR3 comprises 16 residues. Here the CDR3 reads CASSGLAGGTGYEQYF. CDR3 DNA: TGTGCCAGTAGCGGACTAGCGGGAGGGACGGGCTACGAGCAGTACTTC. Full variable domain (rest looked up from reference TRBV19 and TRBJ2-7): DGGITQSPKYLFRKEGQNVTLSCEQNLNHDAMYWYRQDPGQGLRLIYYSQIVNDFQKGDIAEGYSVSREKKESFPLTVTSAQKNPTAFYLCASSGLAGGTGYEQYFGPGTRLTVT.

The rearrangement uses TRBV21-1 and TRBJ2-5; no DNA check was done on the table's D call, TRBD1. TRBV21-1 corresponds to a pseudogene. The CDR3 is made up of 18 amino acids. CDR3 DNA: TGTGCCAGCAGCCCCTCGAGCCAGCCCGGGACAGACCAAGAGACCCAGTACTTC. This sequence encodes CASSPSSQPGTDQETQYF.

This rearrangement joins TRBV30 to TRBJ1-1; TRBD1 might be the D (6 bases). The CDR3 length is 13 residues. Germline CDR1 GTSNPN, CDR2 SVGIG (reference sequence). Trimming left V 5 bases short and J 1 base short, with 11 bases between. The CDR3 is CAWGKQGNTEAFF. The CDR3 DNA is TGTGCCTGGGGCAAACAGGGGAACACTGAAGCTTTCTTT.

This clone has only one observation. The chain joins TRBV5-4 to TRBJ1-3; 7 bases map to TRBD1. The CDR3 has 16 amino acids. Trimming removed 2 bases from V and 3 bases from J; junction bases left unmatched: 8. Per the germline V gene, CDR1 is SGHNT and CDR2 is YYREEE (reference sequence). The chain's CDR3 is CASSFRRAGGGNTIYF. The CDR3 DNA reads as TGTGCCAGCAGCTTTAGACGGGCAGGGGGTGGAAACACCATATATTTT.

The rearrangement joins TRBV9 to TRBJ2-1, with a weak D call TRBD2 (6 bases). The V gene lost 2 bases and the J gene lost 0 bases, with 9 bases spanning the gap. Germline loops: CDR1 SGDLS, CDR2 YYNGEE. This CDR3 region has 15 residues. The CDR3 region is CASSVLASSYNEQFF. CDR3 nucleotide sequence: TGTGCCAGCAGCGTGCTAGCGAGCTCCTACAATGAGCAGTTCTTC.

There are many counts of this clone. V usage is TRBV4-2 and J usage is TRBJ1-5, with TRBD1 identical over 7 bases. With 1 base clipped from V and 6 bases from J, the junction kept 9 bases outside the gene matches. Germline lookup yields CDR1 LGHNA and CDR2 YNFKEQ. The CDR3 has 16 amino acids. The CDR3 loop reads CASSQADRVSGQPQHF. In nucleotides, the CDR3 is TGTGCCAGCAGCCAAGCAGACAGGGTTAGCGGTCAGCCCCAGCATTTT.

The genes are TRBV5-1 and TRBJ1-4; D not certain. Germline lookup yields CDR1 SGHRS and CDR2 YFSETQ. With 3 bases removed from V and 7 bases from J, the gap between germline ends came to 16 bases. The CDR3 runs to 15 residues. CDR3 coding DNA: TGCGCCAGCAGCTCGAATGTCGGGAACCCTGAAAAACTGTTTTTT. As protein: CASSSNVGNPEKLFF.

This rearrangement joins TRBV6-2 or TRBV6-3 to TRBJ2-2; a weak D match, TRBD1 (6 bases). The germline CDR1 and CDR2 sequences are MNHEY and SVGEGT. CDR3 length: 15 amino acids. Deletions cut 2 bases from V and 4 bases from J, with 11 bases between. The CDR3 DNA sequence: TGTGCCAGCAGTTACAGGCAGGGGACCACCGGGGAGCTGTTTTTT. Its protein is CASSYRQGTTGELFF.

The chain carries TRBV4-1 and TRBJ2-3, with D perhaps TRBD2 (5 bases). This CDR3 has 12 amino acids. Trimming cost V 1 base and J 6 bases, with 5 bases left between them. The germline V gene encodes CDR1 MGHRA and CDR2 YSYEKL. Here the CDR3 reads CASSQAGDTQYF. The CDR3 coding sequence is TGCGCCAGCAGCCAAGCGGGGGATACGCAGTATTTT.

The chain couples TRBV28 to TRBJ2-7; the D is unclear. Deletions cut 3 bases from V and 0 bases from J, with 6 bases between. The CDR3 has 13 residues. Germline CDR1 reads MDHEN; CDR2 reads SYDVKM. CDR3 sequence (DNA): TGTGCCAGCAGTTTCGTTAACTCCTACGAGCAGTACTTC. Its protein is CASSFVNSYEQYF.

This clone appeared once. This chain's CDR3 is CASSEVGTAKMPNEKLFF. The CDR3 nucleotides are TGTGCCAGCAGTGAAGTGGGGACAGCCAAAATGCCTAATGAAAAACTGTTTTTT. The V and J genes are TRBV6-1 and TRBJ1-4, with 7 bases identical to TRBD1. This CDR3 is built from 18 residues. CDR1 and CDR2 from the germline V gene are MNHNS and SASEGT. Unmatched junction bases numbered 11, after V lost 1 base and J lost 3 bases.

This chain joins TRBV15 and TRBJ1-3; TRBD1 matches at 7 bases. The CDR3 has 18 residues. V trimming: 0 bases; J trimming: 3 bases; junction bases outside the gene matches: 11. From germline, CDR1 is LNHNV and CDR2 YYDKDF (reference sequence). The CDR3 coding sequence is TGTGCCACCAGCAGAGAACGCTTTCGGACAGGAAATGGAAACACCATATATTTT. Translation gives CATSRERFRTGNGNTIYF.

The rearrangement uses TRBV5-1 and TRBJ2-5, with D perhaps matching TRBD2 (7 bases). Germline V gives CDR1 SGHRS, CDR2 YFSETQ. CDR3 length equals 15 residues. V was cut by 0 bases and J by 1 base, with 10 bases left in between. The DNA of the CDR3 is TGCGCCAGCAGCTTGGGTGGGGGGGCCCAAGAGACCCAGTACTTC. It codes for CASSLGGGAQETQYF.

The gene calls are TRBV9 and TRBJ2-1, with TRBD2 matching 7 bases. The CDR3 loop spans 16 amino acids. Germline loops: CDR1 SGDLS, CDR2 YYNGEE. V lost 0 bases and J lost 0; bases outside the gene matches: 3. CDR3 bases: TGTGCCAGCAGCGTAGGGGGCGGGAGCTCCTACAATGAGCAGTTCTTC. It encodes CASSVGGGSSYNEQFF.

J is TRBJ2-5 and V is TRBV5-1; TRBD1 matches 10 bases. The CDR3 is 16 amino acids. V was clipped by 4 bases and J by 4 bases; unmatched bases: 10. CDR1 is SGHRS, CDR2 YFSETQ, per germline. CDR3: CASSPSRTGGGETQYF. CDR3 DNA: TGCGCCAGCAGCCCCAGCCGGACAGGGGGGGGAGAGACCCAGTACTTC.

This rearrangement joins TRBV27 to TRBJ2-3; the match to TRBD2 covers 7 bases. The CDR3 totals 13 residues. In germline, CDR1 is MNHEY, CDR2 SMNVEV (reference sequence). Germline trimming cut 7 bases from V and 3 bases from J; bases unmatched to any gene: 4. CDR3 coding DNA: TGTGCCAGCAAGGCGGGAGAGACAGATACGCAGTATTTT. Amino acids: CASKAGETDTQYF.

The rearrangement links TRBV24-1 to TRBJ2-2; weak D call: TRBD2 (6 bases). The germline gives CDR1 KGHDR, CDR2 SFDVKD. Between the trimmed V and J ends, which lost 3 bases and 1 base, there was a span of 8 bases. The CDR3 covers 15 residues. The CDR3 here is CATSDISGNTGELFF. CDR3 in DNA: TGTGCCACCAGTGATATTAGCGGGAACACCGGGGAGCTGTTTTTT.

The V gene is TRBV11-2, the J gene TRBJ2-5, with no clear D. The CDR3 is made up of 13 amino acids. Germline V gene sequence: CDR1 SGHAT, CDR2 FQNNGV. V gave up 3 bases and J gave up 2 bases, with 7 bases separating them. The DNA of the CDR3 is TGTGCCAGCAGCTTCGCACAGCAAGAGACCCAGTACTTC. This sequence encodes CASSFAQQETQYF.

This clone was seen only once. The chain combines TRBV20-1 with TRBJ2-7; D gene ambiguous. Trimming cost V 4 bases and J 3 bases, with 7 bases left between them. The CDR3 has 11 residues. Looked up from germline, CDR1 is DFQATT and CDR2 is SNEGSKA (reference sequence). CDR3 residues: CSATPFYEQYF. The CDR3 DNA follows: TGCAGTGCTACTCCGTTCTACGAGCAGTACTTC.

This chain joins TRBV11-2 and TRBJ1-1; D call uncertain. Trimming cost V 2 bases and J 1 base, with 5 bases left between them. Germline V gene data show CDR1 as SGHAT and CDR2 as FQNNGV. CDR3 length equals 13 residues. The CDR3 DNA is TGTGCCAGCAGCTTATCAGGGAACACTGAAGCTTTCTTT. The encoded protein is CASSLSGNTEAFF.

The chain combines TRBV5-1 with TRBJ1-1; 9 nucleotides line up with TRBD1. V was pared by 5 bases and J by 0 bases, with 11 bases of the junction left unmatched. Germline V gives CDR1 SGHRS, CDR2 YFSETQ. This CDR3 is built from 17 residues. As DNA, the CDR3 is TGCGCCAGCAGTTGGATGCAACAGGGGGCCATGAACACTGAAGCTTTCTTT. Encoded protein: CASSWMQQGAMNTEAFF. Complete variable domain (other parts from reference TRBV5-1 and TRBJ1-1): KAGVTQTPRYLIKTRGQQVTLSCSPISGHRSVSWYQQTPGQGLQFLFEYFSETQRNKGNFPGRFSGRQFSNSRSEMNVSTLELGDSALYLCASSWMQQGAMNTEAFFGQGTRLTVV.

This chain uses TRBV18 with TRBJ1-2, with TRBD1 matching over 8 bases. The CDR3 is 14 residues long. V dropped 3 bases and J dropped 6; count of bases not matched to a gene: 6. CDR1 and CDR2 from the germline V gene are KGHSH and LQKENI. This CDR3 is CASSPIMTGDGYTF. Written as DNA, the CDR3 is TGTGCCAGCTCACCTATAATGACAGGGGATGGCTACACCTTC.

V and J are TRBV7-9 and TRBJ2-7; unclear D gene. V was clipped by 2 bases and J by 7 bases, with 6 bases between them. The CDR3 consists of 11 residues. The V gene's germline CDR1 is SEHNR and CDR2 FQNEAQ (reference sequence). CDR3 nucleotide sequence: TGTGCCAGCAGCTTACTAAGAGAGCAGTACTTC. It is translated as CASSLLREQYF. Using reference TRBV7-9 and TRBJ2-7 for the parts outside the CDR3, the full variable domain is DTGVSQNPRHKITKRGQNVTFRCDPISEHNRLYWYRQTLGQGPEFLTYFQNEAQLEKSRLLSDRFSAERPKGSFSTLEIQRTEQGDSAMYLCASSLLREQYFGPGTRLTVT.

J is TRBJ1-1 and V is TRBV5-1; TRBD1 matches 9 bases. The V segment lost 6 bases and the J segment 0 bases; nucleotides outside the gene matches: 12. From germline, CDR1 is SGHRS and CDR2 YFSETQ. CDR3 length: 17 amino acids. Here the CDR3 reads CASTKGDRVRMNTEAFF. CDR3 nucleotide sequence: TGCGCCAGCACCAAAGGGGACAGGGTACGAATGAACACTGAAGCTTTCTTT.

The chain employs TRBV6-6 and TRBJ1-2; 12 nucleotides match TRBD1. Germline V gene lookup returns CDR1 MNHNY and CDR2 SVGAGI (reference sequence). The CDR3 is 16 residues long. Trimming at V came to 5 bases and at J to 4 bases, leaving 8 bases not matched to a gene. CDR3: CASSLLRGQGAYGYTF. CDR3 in DNA: TGTGCCAGCAGTCTTCTCCGGGGACAGGGGGCCTATGGCTACACCTTC.

The rearrangement links TRBV6-5 to TRBJ1-1; the match to TRBD1 covers 7 bases. This CDR3 is 16 amino acids long. Germline V gives CDR1 MNHEY, CDR2 SVGAGI. J gave up 7 bases and V 0 bases, and 11 bases lay outside the gene matches. CDR3 DNA: TGTGCCAGCAGTTACTCTGCCCGACAGGGCGGTGGTGAAGCTTTCTTT. Protein product: CASSYSARQGGGEAFF.

The sample holds one count of this clone. The V and J genes are TRBV19 and TRBJ1-5, with TRBD1 matching 8 bases. The CDR3 consists of 16 residues. Losses at the gene ends were 5 bases for V and 10 bases for J; bases not matched to a gene: 16. Germline CDR1 LNHDA, CDR2 SQIVND (reference sequence). For the CDR3, the DNA is TGTGCCAGTAGTCTAAACGGACAGGGCGTACTGCAACCCCAGCATTTT. Translated: CASSLNGQGVLQPQHF.

This chain links TRBV28 with TRBJ1-2; tentative D call: TRBD1 (6 bases). Germline V gives CDR1 MDHEN, CDR2 SYDVKM. This CDR3 region has 15 residues. Trimming stripped 5 bases from V and 0 bases from J, with 13 bases between. CDR3 in amino acids: CASSKAGGANYGYTF. The CDR3 nucleotides read TGTGCCAGCAGTAAAGCGGGGGGCGCTAACTATGGCTACACCTTC.

The chain combines TRBV12-3 or TRBV12-4 with TRBJ1-1; weak D call: TRBD1 (5 bases). CDR3 length equals 13 residues. Trimming removed 4 bases from V and 7 bases from J, with 13 bases in between. The CDR3 nucleotides read TGTGCCAGCAGTTCAGGGAGGAGATTTGAAGCTTTCTTT. Encoded protein: CASSSGRRFEAFF.

The chain is built from TRBV15 and TRBJ1-5, with D perhaps TRBD1 (6 bases). Trimming pared 9 bases from V and 7 bases from J, leaving 25 bases between. The CDR3 length is 16 residues. CDR1 is LNHNV, CDR2 YYDKDF, per germline (reference sequence). The CDR3 reads CATSTGTQSKQQPQHF. CDR3 sequence (DNA): TGTGCCACTAGTACCGGGACACAATCAAAGCAACAGCCCCAGCATTTT.

This rearrangement joins TRBV9 to TRBJ1-1; 7 bases agree with TRBD1. Trimming at V came to 3 bases and at J to 5 bases, leaving 7 bases not matched to a gene. Germline values: CDR1 SGDLS, CDR2 YYNGEE. This CDR3 region has 14 residues. The CDR3 here is CASSGQGRGTEAFF. Written as DNA, the CDR3 is TGTGCCAGCAGCGGACAGGGAAGGGGGACTGAAGCTTTCTTT.

This clone has more than one count but fewer than ten. The J gene is TRBJ1-2, the V gene TRBV6-1, with D perhaps TRBD1 (6 bases). V lost 1 base and J 1 base, leaving 16 bases between the germline ends. In germline, CDR1 is MNHNS, CDR2 SASEGT. This CDR3 has 17 residues. DNA for the CDR3: TGTGCCAGCAGTGAAGTGGCAGGGGCTGGCGTTAACTATGGCTACACCTTC. Its translation: CASSEVAGAGVNYGYTF.